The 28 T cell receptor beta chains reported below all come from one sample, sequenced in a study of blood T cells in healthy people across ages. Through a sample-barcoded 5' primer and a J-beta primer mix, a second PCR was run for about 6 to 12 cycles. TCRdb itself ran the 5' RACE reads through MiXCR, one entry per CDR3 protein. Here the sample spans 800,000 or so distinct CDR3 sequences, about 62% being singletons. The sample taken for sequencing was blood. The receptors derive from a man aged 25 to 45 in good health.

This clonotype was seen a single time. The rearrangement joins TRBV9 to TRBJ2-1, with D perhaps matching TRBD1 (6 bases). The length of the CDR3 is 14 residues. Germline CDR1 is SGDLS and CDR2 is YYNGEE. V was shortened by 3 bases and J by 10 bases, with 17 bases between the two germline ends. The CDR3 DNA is TGTGCCAGCAGCGCCGGACAGAACTCCTACGAGCAGTTCTTC. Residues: CASSAGQNSYEQFF.

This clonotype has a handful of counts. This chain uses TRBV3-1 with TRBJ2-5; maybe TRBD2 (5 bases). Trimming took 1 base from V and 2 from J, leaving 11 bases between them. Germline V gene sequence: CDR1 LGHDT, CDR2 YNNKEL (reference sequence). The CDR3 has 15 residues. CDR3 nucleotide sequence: TGTGCCAGCAGCCAAGGCGCGCGGGTTCAAGAGACCCAGTACTTC. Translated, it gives CASSQGARVQETQYF.

CDR3 in amino acids: CSAHQTGQGGYGYTF. The CDR3 DNA follows: TGCAGTGCTCATCAAACCGGACAGGGAGGCTATGGCTACACCTTC. V usage is TRBV20-1 and J usage is TRBJ1-2; TRBD1 matches 8 bases. CDR3 length equals 15 residues. The V segment lost 5 bases and the J segment 4 bases; nucleotides outside the gene matches: 12. CDR1 and CDR2 (germline): DFQATT, SNEGSKA (reference sequence).

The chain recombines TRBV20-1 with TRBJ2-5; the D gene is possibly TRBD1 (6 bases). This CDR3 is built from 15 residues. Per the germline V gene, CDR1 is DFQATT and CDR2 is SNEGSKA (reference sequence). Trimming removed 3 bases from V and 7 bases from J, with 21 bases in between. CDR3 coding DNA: TGCAGTGCTAGTCCTGTGATCAGGGGCTCGGGGACCCAGTACTTC. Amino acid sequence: CSASPVIRGSGTQYF.

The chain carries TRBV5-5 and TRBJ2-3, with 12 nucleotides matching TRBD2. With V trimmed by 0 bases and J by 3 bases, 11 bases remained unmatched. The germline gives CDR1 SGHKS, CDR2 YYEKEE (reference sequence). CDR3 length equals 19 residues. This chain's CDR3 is CASSLESLAGGRKTDTQYF. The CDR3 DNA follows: TGTGCCAGCAGCTTGGAGTCGCTAGCGGGGGGGCGTAAGACAGATACGCAGTATTTT.

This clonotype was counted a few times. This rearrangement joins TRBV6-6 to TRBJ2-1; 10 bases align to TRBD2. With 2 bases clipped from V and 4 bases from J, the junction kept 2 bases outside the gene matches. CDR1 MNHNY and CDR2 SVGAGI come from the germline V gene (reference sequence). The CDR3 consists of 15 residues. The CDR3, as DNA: TGTGCCAGCAGTTACACTAGCGGGGATTACAATGAGCAGTTCTTC. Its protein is CASSYTSGDYNEQFF.

CDR3 residues: CSVGLGTDTQYF. The CDR3 coding sequence is TGCAGCGTGGGGTTGGGCACAGATACGCAGTATTTT. The chain combines TRBV29-1 with TRBJ2-3, with D unclear. V dropped 6 bases and J dropped 1 base, with 8 bases sitting between them. Looked up from germline, CDR1 is SQVTM and CDR2 is ANQGSEA. The CDR3 is 12 residues long.

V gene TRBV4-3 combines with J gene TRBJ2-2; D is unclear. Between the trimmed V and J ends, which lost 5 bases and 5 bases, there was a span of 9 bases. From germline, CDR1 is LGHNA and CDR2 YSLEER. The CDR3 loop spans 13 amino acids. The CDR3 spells CASSALRTGELFF. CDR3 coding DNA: TGCGCCAGCAGCGCGTTAAGGACCGGGGAGCTGTTTTTT.

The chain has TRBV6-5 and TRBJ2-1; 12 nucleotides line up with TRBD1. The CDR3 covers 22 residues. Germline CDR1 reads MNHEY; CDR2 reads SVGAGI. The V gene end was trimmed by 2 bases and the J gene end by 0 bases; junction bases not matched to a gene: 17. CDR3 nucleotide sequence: TGTGCCAGCAGTTACGCCAAAGCCGGGACAGGGGGCCCCCGAAGCTCCTACAATGAGCAGTTCTTC. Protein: CASSYAKAGTGGPRSSYNEQFF.

The CDR3 spells CASSDHGAKDEQFF. CDR3 DNA: TGTGCCAGCAGCGACCATGGGGCGAAGGATGAGCAGTTCTTC. The rearrangement uses TRBV9 and TRBJ2-1; a possible D gene is TRBD1 (5 bases). From germline, CDR1 is SGDLS and CDR2 YYNGEE. The CDR3 contains 14 residues. V lost 3 bases and J lost 8, with 15 bases in between. Full variable domain (rest looked up from reference TRBV9 and TRBJ2-1): DSGVTQTPKHLITATGQRVTLRCSPRSGDLSVYWYQQSLDQGLQFLIQYYNGEERAKGNILERFSAQQFPDLHSELNLSSLELGDSALYFCASSDHGAKDEQFFGPGTRLTVL.

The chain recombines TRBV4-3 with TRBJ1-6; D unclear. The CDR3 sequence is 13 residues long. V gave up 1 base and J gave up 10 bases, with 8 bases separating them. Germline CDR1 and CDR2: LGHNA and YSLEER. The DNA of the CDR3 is TGCGCCAGCAGCCAAGTGGGTGTATCACCCCTCCACTTT. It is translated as CASSQVGVSPLHF.

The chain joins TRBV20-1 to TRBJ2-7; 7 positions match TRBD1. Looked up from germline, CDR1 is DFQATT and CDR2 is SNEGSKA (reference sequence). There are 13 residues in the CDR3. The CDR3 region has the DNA TGCAGCATCAGAGGGGGCAGCTCCTACGAGCAGTACTTC. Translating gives CSIRGGSSYEQYF.

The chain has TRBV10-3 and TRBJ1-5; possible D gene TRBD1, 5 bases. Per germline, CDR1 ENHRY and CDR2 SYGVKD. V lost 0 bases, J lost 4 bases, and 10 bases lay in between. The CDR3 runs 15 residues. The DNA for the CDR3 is TGTGCCATCAGTGAGTCTCGGCAGGGAAATCAGCCCCAGCATTTT. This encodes CAISESRQGNQPQHF.

The CDR3 region has the DNA TGCAGCGTTGAAGGACGAACCCCCAGGGGAGGAAGACAAGAGACCCAGTACTTC. It is translated as CSVEGRTPRGGRQETQYF. The chain combines TRBV29-1 with TRBJ2-5; D assignment may be TRBD1 or TRBD2 (6 bases each). The germline V and J ends were trimmed by 1 base and 2 bases, with 23 bases remaining between them. The germline V gene encodes CDR1 SQVTM and CDR2 ANQGSEA. This CDR3 is built from 18 residues.

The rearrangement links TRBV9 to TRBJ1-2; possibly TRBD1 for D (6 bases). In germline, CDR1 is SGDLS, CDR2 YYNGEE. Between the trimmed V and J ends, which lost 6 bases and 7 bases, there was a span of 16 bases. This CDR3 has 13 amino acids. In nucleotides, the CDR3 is TGTGCCAGCACCCAGGGGCTCAACGGTGGCTACACCTTC. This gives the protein CASTQGLNGGYTF.

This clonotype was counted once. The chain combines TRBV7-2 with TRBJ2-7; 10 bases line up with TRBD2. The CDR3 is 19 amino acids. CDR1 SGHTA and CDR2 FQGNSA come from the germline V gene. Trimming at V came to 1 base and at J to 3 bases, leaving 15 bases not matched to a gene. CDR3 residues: CASSLVAASGRLIRYEQYF. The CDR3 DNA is TGTGCCAGCAGCTTAGTGGCTGCTAGCGGGAGACTTATACGCTACGAGCAGTACTTC. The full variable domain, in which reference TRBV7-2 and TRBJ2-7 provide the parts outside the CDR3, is GAGVSQSPSNKVTEKGKDVELRCDPISGHTALYWYRQSLGQGLEFLIYFQGNSAPDKSGLPSDRFSAERTGGSVSTLTIQRTQQEDSAVYLCASSLVAASGRLIRYEQYFGPGTRLTVT.

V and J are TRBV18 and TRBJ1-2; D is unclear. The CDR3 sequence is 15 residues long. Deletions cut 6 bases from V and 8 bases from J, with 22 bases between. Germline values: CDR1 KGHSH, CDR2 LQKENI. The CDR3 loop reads CASSREPGPKGGYTF. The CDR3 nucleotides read TGTGCCAGCTCGCGCGAACCCGGTCCTAAGGGCGGCTACACCTTC.

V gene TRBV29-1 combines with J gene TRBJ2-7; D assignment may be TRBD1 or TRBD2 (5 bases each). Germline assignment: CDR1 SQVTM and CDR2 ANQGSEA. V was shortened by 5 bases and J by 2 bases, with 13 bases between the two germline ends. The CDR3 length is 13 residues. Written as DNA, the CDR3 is TGCAGCGTTCGGGACCAAAGGACCTACGAGCAGTACTTC. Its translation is CSVRDQRTYEQYF.

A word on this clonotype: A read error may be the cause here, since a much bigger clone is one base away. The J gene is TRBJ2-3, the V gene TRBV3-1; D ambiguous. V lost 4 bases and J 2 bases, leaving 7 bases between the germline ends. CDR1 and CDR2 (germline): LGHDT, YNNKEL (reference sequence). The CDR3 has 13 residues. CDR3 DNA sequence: TGTGCCAGCAGCCCCCAGGACACAGATACGCAGTATTTT. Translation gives CASSPQDTDTQYF.

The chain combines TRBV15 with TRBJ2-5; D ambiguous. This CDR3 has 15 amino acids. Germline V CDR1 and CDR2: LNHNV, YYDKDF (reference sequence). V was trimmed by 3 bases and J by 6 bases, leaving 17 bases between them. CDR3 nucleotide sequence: TGTGCCACCAGCAGGCCCCACCTTGGAGCCAAGACCCAGTACTTC. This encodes CATSRPHLGAKTQYF.

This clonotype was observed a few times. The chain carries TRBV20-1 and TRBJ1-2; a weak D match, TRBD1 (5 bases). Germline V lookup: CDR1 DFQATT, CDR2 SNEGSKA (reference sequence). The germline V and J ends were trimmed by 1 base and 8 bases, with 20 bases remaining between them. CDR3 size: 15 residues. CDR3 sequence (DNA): TGCAGTGCTAGAGTCAGCGGGGGAATTTTGGGCGGCTACACCTTC. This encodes CSARVSGGILGGYTF.

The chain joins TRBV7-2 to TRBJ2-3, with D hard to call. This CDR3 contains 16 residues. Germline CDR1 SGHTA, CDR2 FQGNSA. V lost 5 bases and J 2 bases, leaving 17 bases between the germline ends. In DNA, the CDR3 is TGTGCCAGCAGCCCCGGTATTTGGCAGGACACAGATACGCAGTATTTT. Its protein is CASSPGIWQDTDTQYF.

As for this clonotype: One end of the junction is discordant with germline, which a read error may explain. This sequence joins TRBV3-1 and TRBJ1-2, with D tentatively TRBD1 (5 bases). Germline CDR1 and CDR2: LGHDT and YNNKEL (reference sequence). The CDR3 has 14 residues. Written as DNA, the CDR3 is TGTGCCGGCAGCCAAGGGGTAGGCGTCTATGGCTACACCTTC. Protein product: CAGSQGVGVYGYTF.

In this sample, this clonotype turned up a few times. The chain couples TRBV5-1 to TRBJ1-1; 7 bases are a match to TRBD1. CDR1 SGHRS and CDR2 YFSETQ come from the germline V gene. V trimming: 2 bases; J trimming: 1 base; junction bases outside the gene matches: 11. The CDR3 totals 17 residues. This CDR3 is CASSLQPQGIRNTEAFF. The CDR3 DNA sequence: TGCGCCAGCAGCTTACAACCACAGGGGATAAGGAACACTGAAGCTTTCTTT.

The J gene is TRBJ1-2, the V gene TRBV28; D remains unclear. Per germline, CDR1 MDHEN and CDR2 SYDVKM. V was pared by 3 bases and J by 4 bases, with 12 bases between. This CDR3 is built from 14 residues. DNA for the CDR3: TGTGCCAGCAGTTTTTACAGTTTGCTCTATGGCTACACCTTC. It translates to CASSFYSLLYGYTF.

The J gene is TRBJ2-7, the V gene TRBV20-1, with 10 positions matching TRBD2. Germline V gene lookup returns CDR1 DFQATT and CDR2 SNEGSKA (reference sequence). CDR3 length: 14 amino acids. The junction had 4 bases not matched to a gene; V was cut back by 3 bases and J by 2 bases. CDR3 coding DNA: TGCAGTGCTAGGCGACTAGCGGGCGCCTACGAGCAGTACTTC. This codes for CSARRLAGAYEQYF.

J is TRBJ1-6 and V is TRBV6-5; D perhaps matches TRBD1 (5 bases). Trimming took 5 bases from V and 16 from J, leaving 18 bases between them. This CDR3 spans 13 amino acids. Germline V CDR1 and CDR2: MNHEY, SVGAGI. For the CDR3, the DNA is TGTGCCAGCAGTCAGCCAGGGACCGACCTTCTCCACTTT. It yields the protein CASSQPGTDLLHF.

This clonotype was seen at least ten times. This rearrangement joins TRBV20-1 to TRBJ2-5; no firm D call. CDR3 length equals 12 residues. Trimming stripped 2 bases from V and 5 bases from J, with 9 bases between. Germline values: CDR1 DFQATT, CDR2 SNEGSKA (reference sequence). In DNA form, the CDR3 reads TGCAGTGCTAGATTGAATTCGGAGACCCAGTACTTC. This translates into CSARLNSETQYF.